Detailed here is one T cell receptor (beta chain). Authors' methods: Scientists estimated how many nucleated cells there were by amplifying reference gene primers. The data were produced by immunoSEQ multiplex PCR, yet TCRdb's version contains in-frame clones alone and is incomplete. V and J calls plus clone size are reproduced from that table; the DNA served to infer D and trimming. The top ten hold around 3.4% of the sample, which has some 80,000 clones, 84% seen once. The entry originates in a study of blood T cell repertoires in COVID-19. Study as a whole: The United States, Italy and Spain supplied acute and convalescent COVID-19 samples.

After removal of 6 bases from V and 7 bases from J, the junction contained 7 bases not matched to a gene. The CDR3 covers 15 residues. The germline gives CDR1 MDHEN, CDR2 SYDVKM. Sequences were obtained from peripheral blood. The rearrangement joins TRBV28 to TRBJ1-6; the match to TRBD1 covers 9 bases. The receptor was derived from a man aged 50 or older with acute or convalescent COVID-19. CDR3 loop: CASRGGDRANSPLHF. The CDR3 DNA sequence: TGTGCCAGCAGGGGGGGGGACAGGGCAAATTCACCCCTCCACTTT.